What follows are 6 T cell receptor beta chains derived from one specimen sequenced in a study of blood T cell repertoires in COVID-19. Assay used: immunoSEQ multiplex PCR; TCRdb lists only in-frame clones, some missing. The table includes some 350,000 clones, around nine tenths detected once. The sequenced sample consisted of PBMCs or T cells enriched from blood (not recorded which). The receptors derive from a man aged 30 to 45 who had recovered from COVID-19.

The rearrangement joins TRBV29-1 to TRBJ1-2; 9 bases match TRBD1. V shed 5 bases and J 0 bases; nucleotides not matched to a gene: 10. Per the germline V gene, CDR1 is SQVTM and CDR2 is ANQGSEA. This CDR3 is 16 amino acids long. The CDR3 region has the DNA TGCAGCGTTTTCGGGACAGGGACTGATTCTAACTATGGCTACACCTTC. This codes for CSVFGTGTDSNYGYTF.

This sequence joins TRBV27 and TRBJ2-1, with a tentative D call TRBD2 (5 bases). The V end lost 4 bases, the J end lost 2 bases, and 15 bases lay between the germline ends. This CDR3 spans 16 amino acids. Looked up from germline, CDR1 is MNHEY and CDR2 is SMNVEV (reference sequence). In DNA, the CDR3 is TGTGCCAGCAGTTCTGGACTCCCCTTCACCTACAATGAGCAGTTCTTC. Protein product: CASSSGLPFTYNEQFF.

This clone was detected only a few times. The chain is built from TRBV5-8 and TRBJ2-7; tentatively, D is TRBD2 (6 bases). V lost 4 bases and J 3 bases, leaving 8 bases between the germline ends. Per the germline V gene, CDR1 is SGHTS and CDR2 is YDEGEE. CDR3 length: 12 amino acids. Written as DNA, the CDR3 is TGTGCCAGCAGCATGGGACTCTACGAGCAGTACTTC. Protein: CASSMGLYEQYF.

This clone was found a few times. V and J are TRBV7-8 and TRBJ1-5, with unresolved D. This CDR3 region has 15 residues. Trimming took 2 bases from V and 1 from J, leaving 9 bases between them. Germline lookup yields CDR1 SGHVS and CDR2 FQNEAQ. The CDR3 DNA reads as TGTGCCAGCAGCTTATATCAGAACAGCAATCAGCCCCAGCATTTT. Its translation is CASSLYQNSNQPQHF.

The rearrangement joins TRBV28 to TRBJ1-2; the D gene is possibly TRBD1 (6 bases). Trimming left V 2 bases short and J 2 bases short, with 12 bases between. This CDR3 is 15 amino acids long. Germline V CDR1 and CDR2: MDHEN, SYDVKM. The CDR3: CASSLDWQGNYGYTF. CDR3 nucleotide sequence: TGTGCCAGCAGTTTAGACTGGCAGGGGAACTATGGCTACACCTTC.

The V and J genes are TRBV5-1 and TRBJ2-2; a possible D gene is TRBD1 (6 bases). V was clipped by 5 bases and J by 0 bases, with 11 bases between them. Germline V lookup: CDR1 SGHRS, CDR2 YFSETQ. The CDR3 runs 15 residues. CDR3 protein: CASSRRTANTGELFF. CDR3 in DNA: TGCGCCAGCAGTCGTAGGACAGCGAACACCGGGGAGCTGTTTTTT.